Described below is a single T cell receptor beta chain sequence and its context. This sample is drawn from a study of blood T cell repertoires in COVID-19. Study at large: Samples came from the United States, Italy and Spain, spanning acute and convalescent COVID-19.

The CDR3 has 16 residues. With 2 bases clipped from V and 6 bases from J, the junction kept 4 bases outside the gene matches. Germline V lookup: CDR1 SGHTA, CDR2 FQGTGA. In the authors' workflow: Researchers report that nucleated cell counts were estimated from reference gene primer amplification. The assay was immunoSEQ multiplex PCR, and TCRdb's table has in-frame clones only and misses some. That table supplies the V and J calls and clone size; D and trimming were determined from the DNA. The profile shows tens of thousands of clones, roughly 90% of them singletons. Patients in Seattle were enrolled during active infection, then followed longitudinally.

This chain uses TRBV7-3 with TRBJ2-2; 12 positions agree with TRBD2. This sequence was found in a middle-aged man with COVID-19, enrolled during active disease. Sequenced material: peripheral blood. The CDR3 protein is CASSLAGLAGPGELFF. CDR3 bases: TGTGCCAGCAGCTTAGCGGGACTAGCGGGTCCCGGGGAGCTGTTTTTT.